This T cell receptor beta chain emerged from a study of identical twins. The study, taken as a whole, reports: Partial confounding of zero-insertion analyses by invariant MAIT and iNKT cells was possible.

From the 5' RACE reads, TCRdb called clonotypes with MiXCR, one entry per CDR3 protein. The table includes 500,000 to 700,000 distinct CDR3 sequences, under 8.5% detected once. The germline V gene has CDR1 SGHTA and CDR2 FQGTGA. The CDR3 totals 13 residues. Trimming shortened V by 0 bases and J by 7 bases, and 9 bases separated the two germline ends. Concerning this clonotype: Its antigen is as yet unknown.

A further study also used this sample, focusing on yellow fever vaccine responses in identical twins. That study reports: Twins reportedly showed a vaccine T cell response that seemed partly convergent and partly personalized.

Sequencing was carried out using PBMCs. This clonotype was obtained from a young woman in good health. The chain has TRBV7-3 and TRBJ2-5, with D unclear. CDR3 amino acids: CASSLTPEGTQYF. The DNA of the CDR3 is TGTGCCAGCAGCTTAACTCCAGAAGGGACCCAGTACTTC.